The entry below gives a single T cell receptor (beta chain) sequence along with its context. The data were obtained in a study of T cells expressing NK-cell markers. Overall study context: Seven of the eight sequenced donors were classified as HCMV-seropositive, and one was classified as seronegative.

TCRdb re-called the 5' RACE reads and shows each CDR3 protein once, DNA omitted. Recorded for this sample: 350,000 to 400,000 distinct CDR3 sequences. The germline V gene has CDR1 SSHAT and CDR2 FNYEAQ (reference sequence). There are 14 residues in the CDR3. The material sequenced was blood T cells: a sorted CD56 or NKG2C T cell subset, CD4+ or CD8+ T cells, or bulk PBMC T cells (not recorded which). V usage is TRBV7-7 and J usage is TRBJ2-1. This receptor was obtained from a woman between 45 and 65 years old in good health. CDR3 amino acids: CASSSSGSSSEQFF.